These T cell receptor beta chains were read from a single sample in a study of T cells in tuberculosis. Profiled with immunoSEQ multiplex PCR; TCRdb holds only in-frame clones, not every one. The table shows some 25,000 clones, with over 95% occurring only once. Sequences were obtained from PBMCs. All receptors come from a donor aged 5-35 years with latent tuberculosis or without tuberculosis infection. Both conserved end residues are part of each CDR3. D genes are given only for firm matches. Size is stated for part of the rows, as once, few or many counts, or as a class when the clone is expanded.

TRBJ1-1,NA,NA,16,TRBV9,CASSVPGTGGNTEAFF,TGTGCCAGCAGCGTTCCCGGGACGGGGGGCAACACTGAAGCTTTCTTT
TRBJ1-1,TRBD1,NA,18,TRBV7-8,CASTRGQAFPLGDAEAFF,TGTGCCAGCACCAGGGGACAGGCGTTCCCCCTAGGAGATGCGGAAGCTTTCTTT
TRBJ2-5,NA,NA,15,TRBV5-6,CASSLADGVEETQYF,TGTGCCAGCAGCTTGGCCGACGGGGTTGAAGAGACCCAGTACTTC
TRBJ2-5,TRBD2,NA,14,TRBV6-5,CASSLGGRQETQYF,TGTGCCAGCAGTTTGGGGGGGAGACAAGAGACCCAGTACTTC
TRBJ2-2,TRBD1,NA,15,TRBV7-6,CASSPRGTSTGELFF,TGTGCCAGCAGCCCCAGGGGGACGAGCACCGGGGAGCTGTTTTTT
TRBJ1-2,NA,NA,15,TRBV7-5,CVRSRQVMEDYGYTF,TGTGTCAGAAGCCGACAGGTTATGGAGGACTATGGCTACACCTTC
TRBJ2-7,NA,NA,14,TRBV6-1,CASSPGDSYYEQYF,TGTGCCAGCAGTCCGGGGGACTCCTATTACGAGCAGTACTTC
TRBJ1-1,TRBD1,NA,14,TRBV2,CASSEGQGATEAFF,TGTGCCAGCAGTGAGGGGCAGGGGGCGACTGAAGCTTTCTTT
TRBJ2-3,NA,NA,11,TRBV10-3,CAISDSGTQYF,TGTGCCATCAGTGATTCGGGTACGCAGTATTTT
TRBJ1-1,NA,NA,14,TRBV6-1,CASSEAGVNTEAFF,TGTGCCAGCAGTGAAGCCGGGGTTAACACTGAAGCTTTCTTT
TRBJ1-3,NA,NA,13,TRBV6-1,CASSDREADTIYF,TGTGCCAGCAGTGACCGGGAGGCGGACACCATATATTTT
TRBJ1-1,NA,once,13,TRBV6-1,CASTEVGNTEAFF,TGTGCCAGCACCGAGGTAGGCAACACTGAAGCTTTCTTT
TRBJ2-1,TRBD2,NA,18,TRBV5-1,CASSLRSGTYFSYNEQFF,TGCGCCAGCAGCTTGCGGAGCGGGACTTACTTTTCCTACAATGAGCAGTTCTTC
TRBJ2-3,TRBD2,NA,18,TRBV5-1,CASSLRGGTSGVADTQYF,TGCGCCAGCAGCCTCCGCGGAGGGACTAGCGGGGTCGCAGATACGCAGTATTTT
TRBJ2-1,NA,NA,14,TRBV6-4,CASRAGGLNNEQFF,TGTGCCAGCAGGGCCGGGGGGCTCAACAATGAGCAGTTCTTC
TRBJ2-3,TRBD2,NA,15,TRBV5-5,CASSSFSGGTDTQYF,TGTGCCAGCAGCTCTTTCAGCGGGGGCACAGATACGCAGTATTTT
TRBJ2-3,NA,NA,13,TRBV27,CASSPPFTDTQYF,TGTGCCAGCAGCCCCCCATTCACAGATACGCAGTATTTT
TRBJ2-1,NA,NA,12,TRBV7-3,CASSAQGDEQFF,TGTGCCAGCAGCGCACAGGGTGATGAGCAGTTCTTC
TRBJ1-2,NA,NA,12,TRBV30,CACRLGGYGYTF,TGTGCCTGTAGACTGGGGGGCTATGGCTACACCTTC
TRBJ1-5,NA,NA,15,TRBV6-5,CASSLRGGANQPQHF,TGTGCCAGCAGCCTCCGGGGAGGGGCGAATCAGCCCCAGCATTTT
TRBJ1-3,NA,NA,15,TRBV4-2,CASSPSFLSGNTIYF,TGTGCCAGCAGCCCTTCTTTTCTGTCTGGAAACACCATATATTTT
TRBJ2-3,TRBD1,NA,15,TRBV7-3,CASARGTGGEDTQYF,TGTGCCAGTGCCCGGGGGACAGGGGGCGAAGATACGCAGTATTTT
TRBJ1-1,NA,once,10,TRBV29-1,CSVGGTEAFF,TGCAGCGTTGGAGGCACTGAAGCTTTCTTT
TRBJ2-3,TRBD2,NA,18,TRBV13,CASSLSLIAGGGTDTQYF,TGTGCCAGCAGCTTAAGCTTAATAGCGGGGGGGGGCACAGATACGCAGTATTTT
TRBJ1-1,TRBD1,NA,15,TRBV14,CASSQTGAMNTEAFF,TGTGCCAGCAGCCAGACAGGGGCGATGAACACTGAAGCTTTCTTT
TRBJ1-2,NA,once,14,TRBV6-1,CASTLDWANYGYTF,TGTGCCAGCACCCTTGACTGGGCTAACTATGGCTACACCTTC
TRBJ2-6,TRBD2,NA,18,TRBV5-1,CASSLAIAGATGANVLTF,TGCGCCAGCAGCTTGGCTATAGCGGGGGCTACCGGGGCCAACGTCCTGACTTTC
TRBJ2-2,TRBD1,NA,14,TRBV15,CATALDRVTGELFF,TGTGCCACCGCTCTCGACAGGGTTACCGGGGAGCTGTTTTTT
TRBJ1-5,NA,NA,15,TRBV30,CAWSVQGTNNQPQHF,TGTGCCTGGAGTGTGCAGGGCACTAACAATCAGCCCCAGCATTTT
TRBJ2-2,NA,few,12,TRBV5-6,CASSSVTGELFF,TGTGCCAGCAGCTCGGTCACCGGGGAGCTGTTTTTT
TRBJ1-2,NA,NA,14,TRBV27,CASSLSGSNYGYTF,TGTGCCAGCAGTTTATCGGGCAGTAACTATGGCTACACCTTC
TRBJ1-6,TRBD1,NA,14,TRBV30,CAWRGQSNNSPLHF,TGTGCCTGGAGGGGACAGAGCAATAATTCACCCCTCCACTTT
TRBJ1-1,NA,NA,16,TRBV19,CASSIDRHSLNTEAFF,TGTGCCAGTAGTATAGATCGGCACAGTCTGAACACTGAAGCTTTCTTT
TRBJ2-4,NA,NA,16,TRBV5-4,CASSPTPPGYKNIQYF,TGTGCCAGCAGCCCCACCCCGCCCGGTTACAAAAACATTCAGTACTTC
TRBJ2-1,NA,NA,13,TRBV19,CASSIVLRNEQFF,TGTGCCAGTAGTATTGTTCTCCGCAATGAGCAGTTCTTC
TRBJ2-4,NA,NA,13,TRBV7-9,CASSPSAKNIQYF,TGTGCCAGCAGCCCCTCTGCCAAAAACATTCAGTACTTC
TRBJ1-5,NA,once,15,TRBV5-8,CASSLQGRSNQPQHF,TGTGCCAGCAGCTTACAGGGACGGAGCAATCAGCCCCAGCATTTT
TRBJ1-2,NA,NA,12,TRBV19,CATLRGNYGYTF,TGTGCCACCCTCAGGGGTAACTATGGCTACACCTTC
TRBJ1-1,NA,NA,14,TRBV11-3,CASSLDGMNTEAFF,TGTGCCAGCAGCTTAGACGGTATGAACACTGAAGCTTTCTTT
TRBJ1-2,NA,NA,15,TRBV27,CASSLTGLAYYGYTF,TGTGCCAGCAGTTTAACGGGGTTGGCATACTATGGCTACACCTTC
TRBJ1-5,NA,NA,13,TRBV19,CASTTKRGQPQHF,TGTGCCAGTACCACTAAAAGGGGCCAGCCCCAGCATTTT
TRBJ2-2,TRBD1,NA,16,TRBV10-3,CAISRIQGRDTGELFF,TGTGCCATCAGTAGAATACAGGGGCGGGACACCGGGGAGCTGTTTTTT
TRBJ1-1,TRBD1,NA,13,TRBV7-9,CASSFQGAIEAFF,TGTGCCAGCAGCTTCCAGGGGGCGATTGAAGCTTTCTTT
TRBJ1-2,TRBD1,NA,13,TRBV19,CASNPTGSYGYTF,TGTGCCTCCAACCCGACAGGGAGCTATGGCTACACCTTC
TRBJ1-2,NA,NA,14,TRBV5-8,CASSLDGENYGYTF,TGTGCCAGCAGCTTGGATGGTGAGAACTATGGCTACACCTTC
TRBJ2-6,NA,NA,15,TRBV27,CASSLQGPGANVLTF,TGTGCCAGCAGTCTACAGGGACCCGGGGCCAACGTCCTGACTTTC
TRBJ2-3,TRBD2,NA,16,TRBV13,CASSSNQRGGTDTQYF,TGTGCCAGCAGCTCTAATCAGCGGGGCGGGACAGATACGCAGTATTTT
TRBJ1-2,TRBD1,once,16,TRBV27,CASSSLTQGLNYGYTF,TGTGCCAGCAGTTCCCTAACACAGGGGCTTAACTATGGCTACACCTTC
TRBJ2-1,NA,NA,15,TRBV9,CASSGRGSSYNEQFF,TGTGCCAGCAGCGGACGGGGGAGCTCCTACAATGAGCAGTTCTTC
TRBJ2-3,TRBD2,NA,18,TRBV7-6,CASSLGRSGLAGGDTQYF,TGTGCCAGCAGCTTAGGGCGGTCGGGACTAGCGGGGGGAGATACGCAGTATTTT
TRBJ1-1,NA,NA,16,TRBV6-5,CASSYPRGGGNTEAFF,TGTGCCAGCAGTTACCCTAGAGGGGGTGGGAACACTGAAGCTTTCTTT
TRBJ2-7,TRBD2,NA,16,TRBV10-2,CASSEQSPSGGNEQYF,TGCGCCAGCAGTGAGCAAAGTCCCAGCGGGGGCAACGAGCAGTACTTC
TRBJ1-5,TRBD1,NA,14,TRBV6-1,CAITRGEGNQPQHF,TGTGCCATCACCAGGGGGGAGGGCAATCAGCCCCAGCATTTT